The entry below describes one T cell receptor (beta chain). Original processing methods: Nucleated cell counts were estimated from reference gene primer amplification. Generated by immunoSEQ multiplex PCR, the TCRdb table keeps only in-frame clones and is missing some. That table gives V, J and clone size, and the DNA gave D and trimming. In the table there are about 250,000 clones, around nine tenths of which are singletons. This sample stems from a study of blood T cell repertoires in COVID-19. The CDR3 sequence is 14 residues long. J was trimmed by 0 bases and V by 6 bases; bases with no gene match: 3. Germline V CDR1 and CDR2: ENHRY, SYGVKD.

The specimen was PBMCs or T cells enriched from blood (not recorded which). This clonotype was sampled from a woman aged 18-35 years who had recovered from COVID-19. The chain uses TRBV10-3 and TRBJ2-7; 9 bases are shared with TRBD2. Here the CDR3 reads CAIRTSGSSYEQYF. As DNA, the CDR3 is TGTGCCATCAGGACTAGCGGTTCCTCCTACGAGCAGTACTTC.